This is a list of T cell receptor beta chains from one sample in a study of PD-L1 blockade in urothelial cancer. Sequencing was performed with immunoSEQ multiplex PCR; in TCRdb, only in-frame clones are kept and a portion is missing. The table has roughly 40,000 clones, 83% seen once. Sequencing was performed on PBMCs, taken around atezolizumab (anti-PD-L1) treatment. All receptors derive from a man between 60 and 75 years old with urothelial cancer. Both conserved end residues are part of each CDR3. D genes are given only for firm matches. Clone size is shown for a subset of rows, as once, few, many or a class of expanded clone.

j_call v_call clone_size d_call cdr3_nt cdr3_aa
TRBJ1-2 TRBV12-5 - - TGTGCTAGTGGCTCGGACATGAACTATGGCTACACCTTC CASGSDMNYGYTF
TRBJ2-6 TRBV11-3 - - TGTGCCAGCAGCTTAGATATGAGCTCTGGGGCCAACGTCCTGACTTTC CASSLDMSSGANVLTF
TRBJ2-7 TRBV10-3 - TRBD2 TGTGCCATCAGTGAGGGCCGGGGGGCCTACGAGCAGTACTTC CAISEGRGAYEQYF
TRBJ2-5 TRBV5-1 - - TGCGCCAGCAGCTTGGCTTTGGGGCCCCAGTCCCAAGAGACCCAGTACTTC CASSLALGPQSQETQYF
TRBJ2-3 TRBV7-9 large - TGTGCCAGCAGCTTTGTAGACAGCTACACAGATACGCAGTATTTT CASSFVDSYTDTQYF
TRBJ1-4 TRBV6-7 - - TGTGCCAGCAGTTATTACAGGGAGTTGGCTAATGAAAAACTGTTTTTT CASSYYRELANEKLFF
TRBJ2-7 TRBV11-2 - - TGTGCCAGCAGCTTAGATCAGGGCCACTCGGGGTACTTC CASSLDQGHSGYF
TRBJ1-3 TRBV6-5 - TRBD1 TGTGCCAGCAGCCTGACAGGGACATCTGGAAACACCATATATTTT CASSLTGTSGNTIYF
TRBJ2-2 TRBV5-1 - - TGCGCCAGCAGCGCCCGTCCAGGAAGCACCGGGGAGCTGTTTTTT CASSARPGSTGELFF
TRBJ1-1 TRBV6-6 - - TGTGCCAGCAGCACCCAGGGTTCTGAAGCTTTCTTT CASSTQGSEAFF
TRBJ2-7 TRBV7-2 few - TGTGCCAGCAGCTTAGGGCGGAGCTCCTACGAGCAGTACTTC CASSLGRSSYEQYF
TRBJ2-1 TRBV18 - TRBD2 TGTGCCAGCTCACCACCGTTGGCTAGCGGGACGGCAAATGAGCAGTTCTTC CASSPPLASGTANEQFF
TRBJ2-5 TRBV5-5 once - TGTGCCAGCAGCTTGGGCGGGGAGGAGACCCAGTACTTC CASSLGGEETQYF
TRBJ2-5 TRBV15 once - TGTGCCACCAGCCGGACAGTACAAGAGACCCAGTACTTC CATSRTVQETQYF